The text below deals with one T cell receptor (beta chain). The data were taken from a study of blood T cell repertoires in COVID-19. Libraries were prepared by immunoSEQ multiplex PCR; TCRdb keeps only in-frame clonotypes and omits some of them. In the table there are some 90,000 clones, around 85% of which are singletons. Trimming cost V 6 bases and J 2 bases; bases outside gene matches: 4. The CDR3 spans 14 residues. Germline V gene sequence: CDR1 MNHEY, CDR2 SVGAGI. Material: peripheral blood. The sequence was obtained from a man aged 55 to 70 with acute or convalescent COVID-19. The rearrangement uses TRBV6-5 and TRBJ1-3, with 7 bases identical to TRBD1. The CDR3 DNA reads as TGTGCCAGCAGGTTTGACAGGGCTGGAAACACCATATATTTT. It yields the protein CASRFDRAGNTIYF.